The 26 T cell receptor beta chains given below trace back to one sample, sequenced in a study of blood T cell repertoires in COVID-19. The data were produced by immunoSEQ multiplex PCR, yet TCRdb's version contains in-frame clones alone and is incomplete. The sample records about 190,000 clones, 87% being singletons. Sequencing was performed on peripheral blood. These receptors were obtained from a man in his 60s with active or convalescent COVID-19.

The chain joins TRBV5-1 to TRBJ1-6; D is perhaps TRBD1 (5 bases). V shed 2 bases and J shed 6 bases, with 15 bases lying between them. The CDR3 contains 16 residues. CDR1 and CDR2 (germline): SGHRS, YFSETQ. The CDR3 region has the DNA TGCGCCAGCAGCTTAGGAGGGGTCGTAAGTAATTCACCCCTCCACTTT. Translation gives CASSLGGVVSNSPLHF.

CDR3 in DNA: TGTGCCAGCAGCGCCCCGGGAGTAGGCAACACTGAAGCTTTCTTT. It translates to CASSAPGVGNTEAFF. V is TRBV7-9 and J is TRBJ1-1; D unresolved. In germline, CDR1 is SEHNR, CDR2 FQNEAQ (reference sequence). Trimming left V 5 bases short and J 2 bases short, with 15 bases between. There are 15 residues in the CDR3. Together with reference TRBV7-9 and TRBJ1-1, the CDR3 gives the full variable domain: DTGVSQNPRHKITKRGQNVTFRCDPISEHNRLYWYRQTLGQGPEFLTYFQNEAQLEKSRLLSDRFSAERPKGSFSTLEIQRTEQGDSAMYLCASSAPGVGNTEAFFGQGTRLTVV.

The genes are TRBV19 and TRBJ2-5; 7 bases line up with TRBD2. The junction had 0 bases not matched to a gene; V was cut back by 3 bases and J by 5 bases. Germline CDR1 and CDR2: LNHDA and SQIVND (reference sequence). The CDR3 extends over 12 amino acids. CDR3 nucleotides: TGTGCCAGTAGTATGGGGGGGGAGACCCAGTACTTC. Protein: CASSMGGETQYF.

Here the CDR3 reads CASSSPTTAKNIQYF. The CDR3 coding sequence is TGTGCCAGCAGTTCCCCGACTACAGCCAAAAACATTCAGTACTTC. The V gene is TRBV28, the J gene TRBJ2-4; tentatively, D is TRBD2 (5 bases). The V gene lost 4 bases and the J gene lost 0 bases, with 10 bases spanning the gap. Germline V lookup: CDR1 MDHEN, CDR2 SYDVKM. The CDR3 has 15 amino acids.

This clone was seen a few times. J is TRBJ2-2 and V is TRBV5-1, with D possibly being TRBD2 (5 bases). Per germline, CDR1 SGHRS and CDR2 YFSETQ. The CDR3 runs 13 residues. V was pared by 4 bases and J by 4 bases, with 8 bases between. CDR3 residues: CASSAGLTGELFF. CDR3 bases: TGCGCCAGCAGCGCGGGCCTCACCGGGGAGCTGTTTTTT.

V and J are TRBV5-8 and TRBJ1-5; D uncertain. V gave up 8 bases and J gave up 12 bases, with 18 bases separating them. Germline V gives CDR1 SGHTS, CDR2 YDEGEE. The length of the CDR3 is 12 residues. DNA for the CDR3: TGTGCCAGTCAAACACCCAACGGGGTCCAGCATTTT. Its translation: CASQTPNGVQHF.

The V call is TRBV7-2, the J call TRBJ2-7, with 7 bases that match TRBD1. The CDR3 length is 14 residues. Germline CDR1 SGHTA, CDR2 FQGNSA. The J segment lost 3 bases and the V segment lost 4 bases, leaving 6 bases of the junction unmatched. CDR3 bases: TGTGCCAGCAGCTCCGACCGGGACAGCTACGAGCAGTACTTC. As protein: CASSSDRDSYEQYF.

The J gene is TRBJ2-1, the V gene TRBV4-2; 10 nucleotides line up with TRBD2. Trimming took 1 base from V and 5 from J; bases not matched to a gene: 5. In germline, CDR1 is LGHNA, CDR2 YNFKEQ. The CDR3 covers 16 residues. CDR3 residues: CASSQVAGGNNNEQFF. DNA of the CDR3: TGTGCCAGCAGCCAAGTAGCGGGGGGCAACAACAATGAGCAGTTCTTC.

The chain combines TRBV19 with TRBJ2-2; 9 nucleotides agree with TRBD1. Looked up from germline, CDR1 is LNHDA and CDR2 is SQIVND (reference sequence). With 7 bases clipped from V and 4 bases from J, the junction kept 10 bases outside the gene matches. The CDR3 contains 16 residues. DNA for the CDR3: TGTGCCAGTACCCGGGGACAGGGACAGGGCACCGGGGAGCTGTTTTTT. Its translation is CASTRGQGQGTGELFF.

The chain has TRBV12-2 and TRBJ2-5; the table gives TRBD2 as D, unverified against the DNA. TRBV12-2 is an annotated pseudogene. The CDR3 loop spans 14 amino acids. The CDR3 region has the DNA TGTGCAAGTCGCTCCGCACGGTGCAAGGAGACCCAGTACTTC. Its translation: CASRSARCKETQYF.

The genes are TRBV5-6 and TRBJ2-5; D is uncertain. Trimming took off 4 bases at V and 0 bases at J, with 13 bases between the two ends. This CDR3 comprises 15 residues. Germline V gene sequence: CDR1 SGHDT, CDR2 YYEEEE. The CDR3 spells CASSETPMYQETQYF. DNA of the CDR3: TGTGCCAGCAGCGAAACGCCTATGTACCAAGAGACCCAGTACTTC.

The chain recombines TRBV9 with TRBJ2-5; tentative D call: TRBD2 (5 bases). There are 15 residues in the CDR3. Germline V gene sequence: CDR1 SGDLS, CDR2 YYNGEE. Trimming stripped 0 bases from V and 5 bases from J, with 14 bases between. CDR3 amino acids: CASSVAPAWEETQYF. DNA of the CDR3: TGTGCCAGCAGCGTAGCTCCGGCTTGGGAGGAGACCCAGTACTTC.

The chain recombines TRBV7-8 with TRBJ1-1; no clear D gene. There are 15 residues in the CDR3. Trimming shortened V by 1 base and J by 5 bases, and 14 bases separated the two germline ends. Germline V lookup: CDR1 SGHVS, CDR2 FQNEAQ. CDR3 coding DNA: TGTGCCAGCAGCTTAGTAGGCGGGGTTGGGACTGAAGCTTTCTTT. Its translation: CASSLVGGVGTEAFF. The complete variable domain, with remaining parts taken from reference TRBV7-8 and TRBJ1-1, reads GAGVSQSPRYKVAKRGQDVALRCDPISGHVSLFWYQQALGQGPEFLTYFQNEAQLDKSGLPSDRFFAERPEGSVSTLKIQRTQQEDSAVYLCASSLVGGVGTEAFFGQGTRLTVV.

V gene TRBV5-3 combines with J gene TRBJ2-3; 13 bases agree with TRBD2. TRBV5-3 belongs to the ORF category, with a function that is uncertain. The length of the CDR3 is 18 residues. The J segment lost 5 bases and the V segment lost 4 bases, leaving 13 bases of the junction unmatched. Here the CDR3 DNA reads TGTGCCAGAAGCCCCGCCATGACTAGCGGGGGGCCCCAAGATACGCAGTATTTT. Translation: CARSPAMTSGGPQDTQYF.

This sequence joins TRBV9 and TRBJ1-2; D may be TRBD1 (5 bases). There are 16 residues in the CDR3. Germline values: CDR1 SGDLS, CDR2 YYNGEE. V lost 1 base to trimming and J lost 6 bases, with 19 bases between them. The CDR3 nucleotides read TGTGCCAGCAGCGTACCGCCCTCGCCAGGGCTCAATGGCTACACCTTC. This encodes CASSVPPSPGLNGYTF. Full variable domain (outside the CDR3, taken from reference TRBV9 and TRBJ1-2): DSGVTQTPKHLITATGQRVTLRCSPRSGDLSVYWYQQSLDQGLQFLIQYYNGEERAKGNILERFSAQQFPDLHSELNLSSLELGDSALYFCASSVPPSPGLNGYTFGSGTRLTVV.

CDR3 sequence reads: CASSVNRDRSYNEQFF. The CDR3 DNA sequence: TGTGCCAGCAGCGTAAACCGGGACAGGTCCTACAATGAGCAGTTCTTC. The rearrangement uses TRBV9 and TRBJ2-1; 8 nucleotides agree with TRBD1. Trimming cost V 1 base and J 1 base; bases outside gene matches: 4. Germline CDR1 and CDR2: SGDLS and YYNGEE. There are 16 residues in the CDR3.

This clone turned up a few times. This chain uses TRBV19 with TRBJ2-1; 8 bases map to TRBD2. The ends lost 3 bases at V and 8 bases at J; junction bases unmatched: 9. The CDR3 is 15 amino acids. Germline V gene data show CDR1 as LNHDA and CDR2 as SQIVND (reference sequence). Written as DNA, the CDR3 is TGTGCCAGTAGTATTACGGGGGGGGCTTTAGATGAGCAGTTCTTC. Translation gives CASSITGGALDEQFF.

The rearrangement links TRBV5-1 to TRBJ2-7; possibly TRBD1 for D (6 bases). From germline, CDR1 is SGHRS and CDR2 YFSETQ. This CDR3 is built from 12 residues. Deletions cut 5 bases from V and 7 bases from J, with 13 bases between. CDR3 protein: CASSEPGQEQYF. In DNA, the CDR3 is TGCGCCAGCAGTGAACCCGGACAGGAGCAGTACTTC. The full variable domain, completed using reference TRBV5-1 and TRBJ2-7, is KAGVTQTPRYLIKTRGQQVTLSCSPISGHRSVSWYQQTPGQGLQFLFEYFSETQRNKGNFPGRFSGRQFSNSRSEMNVSTLELGDSALYLCASSEPGQEQYFGPGTRLTVT.

This clone was seen a single time. The chain combines TRBV4-1 with TRBJ2-7, with 7 bases that match TRBD1. This CDR3 has 14 amino acids. After removal of 4 bases from V and 5 bases from J, the junction contained 8 bases not matched to a gene. CDR1 and CDR2 from the germline V gene are MGHRA and YSYEKL. The CDR3 DNA reads as TGCGCCAGCAGCCTCGACGGGACAGCTGACGAGCAGTACTTC. This gives the protein CASSLDGTADEQYF.

V is TRBV2 and J is TRBJ1-5; D is unresolved. V was pared by 4 bases and J by 0 bases, with 7 bases between. CDR1 and CDR2 (germline): SNHLY, FYNNEI. This CDR3 comprises 14 residues. The CDR3 sequence is CASSGVYSNQPQHF. CDR3 nucleotides: TGTGCCAGCAGTGGTGTCTATAGCAATCAGCCCCAGCATTTT. Supplemented by reference TRBV2 and TRBJ1-5, the full variable domain reads EPEVTQTPSHQVTQMGQEVILRCVPISNHLYFYWYRQILGQKVEFLVSFYNNEISEKSEIFDDQFSVERPDGSNFTLKIRSTKLEDSAMYFCASSGVYSNQPQHFGDGTRLSIL.

This sequence joins TRBV29-1 and TRBJ2-2; a possible D gene is TRBD2 (5 bases). The CDR3 sequence is 17 residues long. Trimming removed 6 bases from V and 3 bases from J, with 23 bases in between. Germline CDR1 SQVTM, CDR2 ANQGSEA. The CDR3 is CSVRRTARAKDTGELFF. For the CDR3, the DNA is TGCAGCGTCCGACGCACCGCGAGGGCCAAGGACACCGGGGAGCTGTTTTTT.

The rearrangement links TRBV12-3 or TRBV12-4 to TRBJ2-2; tentatively, D is TRBD1 (6 bases). The CDR3 sequence is 12 residues long. V lost 7 bases and J lost 8, with 11 bases in between. The CDR3 sequence is CASKQGPGELFF. The DNA for the CDR3 is TGTGCCAGCAAACAGGGACCGGGGGAGCTGTTTTTT.

The gene calls are TRBV5-4 and TRBJ1-2; TRBD1 matches at 10 bases. The germline V gene has CDR1 SGHNT and CDR2 YYREEE (reference sequence). With 4 bases clipped from V and 4 bases from J, the junction kept 10 bases outside the gene matches. The CDR3 sequence is 16 residues long. CDR3 loop: CASSPGTGDISYGYTF. The DNA of the CDR3 is TGTGCCAGCAGCCCCGGGACAGGGGATATTAGCTATGGCTACACCTTC.

V usage is TRBV9 and J usage is TRBJ2-1; 7 positions match TRBD1. V dropped 2 bases and J dropped 10; count of bases not matched to a gene: 9. The CDR3 has 14 amino acids. Germline V lookup: CDR1 SGDLS, CDR2 YYNGEE. CDR3 region: CASSVGTAPREQFF. In nucleotides, the CDR3 is TGTGCCAGCAGCGTGGGGACAGCGCCTCGGGAGCAGTTCTTC.

The chain joins TRBV5-5 to TRBJ2-5, with 7 bases fitting TRBD1. The J segment lost 2 bases and the V segment lost 3 bases, leaving 7 bases of the junction unmatched. The length of the CDR3 is 15 residues. From germline, CDR1 is SGHKS and CDR2 YYEKEE (reference sequence). The CDR3 here is CASSSRGTPQETQYF. The CDR3 DNA reads TGTGCCAGCAGCTCCAGGGGGACCCCGCAAGAGACCCAGTACTTC.

The V call is TRBV4-1, the J call TRBJ2-6; a possible D gene is TRBD1 (5 bases). Trimming stripped 2 bases from V and 4 bases from J, with 18 bases between. This CDR3 contains 18 residues. Germline lookup yields CDR1 MGHRA and CDR2 YSYEKL. The chain's CDR3 is CASSQMVGAGWGANVLTF. CDR3 nucleotides: TGCGCCAGCAGCCAAATGGTCGGCGCAGGGTGGGGGGCCAACGTCCTGACTTTC.